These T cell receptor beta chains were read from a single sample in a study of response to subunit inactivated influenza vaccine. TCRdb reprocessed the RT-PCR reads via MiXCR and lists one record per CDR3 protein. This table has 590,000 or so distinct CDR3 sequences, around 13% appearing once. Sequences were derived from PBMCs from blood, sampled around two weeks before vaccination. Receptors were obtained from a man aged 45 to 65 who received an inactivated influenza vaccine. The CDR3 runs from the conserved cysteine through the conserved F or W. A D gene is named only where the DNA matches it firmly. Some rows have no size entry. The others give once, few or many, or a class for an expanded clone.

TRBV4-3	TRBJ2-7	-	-	TGCGCCAGCAGCCAATATTATGCGGGCGGGGAGCAGTACTTC	CASSQYYAGGEQYF
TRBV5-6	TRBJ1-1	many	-	TGTGCCAGCACCGACAGGCTGAACACTGAAGCTTTCTTT	CASTDRLNTEAFF
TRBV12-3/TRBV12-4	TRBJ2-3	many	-	TGTGCCAGCAGTAGGACGGCTAGCACAGATACGCAGTATTTT	CASSRTASTDTQYF
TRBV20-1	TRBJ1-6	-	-	TGCAGTGCCGTACCGGGCGGGGGGAGTAATTCACCCCTCCACTTT	CSAVPGGGSNSPLHF
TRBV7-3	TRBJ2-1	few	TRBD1	TGTGCCAGCAGCTTATTAGGGACAGAGGTTAATGAGCAGTTCTTC	CASSLLGTEVNEQFF
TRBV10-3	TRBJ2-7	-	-	TGTGCCATCAGTCCAGGGTCCCGGAACCCCTACGAGCAGTACTTC	CAISPGSRNPYEQYF
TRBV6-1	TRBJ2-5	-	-	TGTGCCAGCAGACCGGGACAAGAGACCCAGTACTTC	CASRPGQETQYF
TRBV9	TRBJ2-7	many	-	TGTGCCAGCAGCGTAGCTCCGACAGGACCGTACTACGAGCAGTACTTC	CASSVAPTGPYYEQYF
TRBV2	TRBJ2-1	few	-	TGTGCCAGCAAATCCGACAGAAGCAATGAGCAGTTCTTC	CASKSDRSNEQFF
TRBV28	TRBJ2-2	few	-	TGTGCCAGCACCCGACCAGGTTTGAACACCGGGGAGCTGTTTTTT	CASTRPGLNTGELFF
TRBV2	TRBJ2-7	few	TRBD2	TGTGCCAGCAGTGATGGACTAGCGGGGGGTTACGAGCAGTACTTC	CASSDGLAGGYEQYF
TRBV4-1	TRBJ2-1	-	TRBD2	TGCGCCAGCAGCCAAGGGCGGGCTGGGACTAGCCTTAATGAGCAGTTCTTC	CASSQGRAGTSLNEQFF
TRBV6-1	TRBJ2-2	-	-	TGTGCCAGCAGACACTCAACCGGGGAGCTGTTTTTT	CASRHSTGELFF
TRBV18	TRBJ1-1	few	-	TGTGCCAGCTCACCAATAATTGACACTGAAGCTTTCTTT	CASSPIIDTEAFF
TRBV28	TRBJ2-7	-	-	TGTGCCAGCGTGGGGGGGGCAACCGGGGGATGGGTGCAGTACTTC	CASVGGATGGWVQYF
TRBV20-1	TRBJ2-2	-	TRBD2	TGCAGTGCTAGCGGGAGGGCCTTCACCGGGGAGCTGTTTTTT	CSASGRAFTGELFF
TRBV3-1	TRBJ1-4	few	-	TGTGCCAGCAGCCAAGATCTTAAAAAACTGTTTTTT	CASSQDLKKLFF
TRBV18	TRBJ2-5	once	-	TGTGCCAGCTCACCTATCGGCCCGACCCAGTACTTC	CASSPIGPTQYF
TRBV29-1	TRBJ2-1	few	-	TGCAGCGGCATACTGAGCTGGGGGAATGAGCAGTTCTTC	CSGILSWGNEQFF
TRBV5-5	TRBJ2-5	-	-	TGTGCCAGCCGACCCGACTACCAAGAGACCCAGTACTTC	CASRPDYQETQYF
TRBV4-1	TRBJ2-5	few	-	TGCGCCAGCAGCCTTGGACAGCAACCCCAAGAGACCCAGTACTTC	CASSLGQQPQETQYF
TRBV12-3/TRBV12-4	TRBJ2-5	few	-	TGTGCCAGCAGTTTACCCCCCGCGGGTGCGGGGCGTGAGACCCAGTACTTC	CASSLPPAGAGRETQYF
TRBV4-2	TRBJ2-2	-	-	TGTGCCAGCAGCCAAGTAGGAGGGGGCATGAACACCGGGGAGCTGTTTTTT	CASSQVGGGMNTGELFF
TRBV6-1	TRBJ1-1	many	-	TGTGCCAGCAGGAAGGGGGAGAACACTGAAGCTTTCTTT	CASRKGENTEAFF
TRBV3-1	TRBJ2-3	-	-	TGTGCCAGCAGCCCCCTGAGTAGCGGAGGTACAGATACGCAGTATTTT	CASSPLSSGGTDTQYF
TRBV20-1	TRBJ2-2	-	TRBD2	TGCAGTGCTACCCGACTAGCGGGAGCACGGCAGCTGTTTTTTTTT	CSATRLAGARQLFFF
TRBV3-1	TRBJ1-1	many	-	TGTGCCAGCAGCCAAGAACGAGTGAAACAGAACACTGAAGCTTTCTTT	CASSQERVKQNTEAFF
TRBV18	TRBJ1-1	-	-	TGTGCCAGCTCACCACAGCCAGACGGCACTGAAGCTTTCTTT	CASSPQPDGTEAFF
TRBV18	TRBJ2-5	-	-	TGTGCCAGCTCCGGGCGAAACGGGGAGACCCAGTACTTC	CASSGRNGETQYF
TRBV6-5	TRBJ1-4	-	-	TGTGCCAGCAGTTACATGGGGGGCGGTGAAAAACTGTTTTTT	CASSYMGGGEKLFF
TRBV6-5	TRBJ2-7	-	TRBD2	TGTGCCAGCAGTTACTCACTAGCGGGGGGATCGTCCTACGAGCAGTACTTC	CASSYSLAGGSSYEQYF
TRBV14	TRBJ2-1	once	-	TGTGCCAGCAGCCAAGAAGAAAAGGGGCAGGGGATAGCCTACAATGAGCAGTTCTTC	CASSQEEKGQGIAYNEQFF
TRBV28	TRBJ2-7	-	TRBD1	TGTGCCAGCCTGCCGAGAGGACAGGGGGCGAAAGAGCAGTACTTC	CASLPRGQGAKEQYF
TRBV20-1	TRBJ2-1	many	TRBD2	TGCAGTGCTGGTTTAACTAGCGGGGCCTCCTACAATGAGCAGTTCTTC	CSAGLTSGASYNEQFF
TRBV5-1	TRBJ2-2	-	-	TGCGCCAGCAGCGCCAAGGTCGGTGGCGGGGAGCTGTTTTTT	CASSAKVGGGELFF
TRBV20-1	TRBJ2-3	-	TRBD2	TGCAGTGCTAGAGGCGGGAGTATCGGAGATACGCAGTATTTT	CSARGGSIGDTQYF
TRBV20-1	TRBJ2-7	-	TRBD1	TGCAGTGCTAGAACGGGACAGGAGAGCTCCTACGAGCAGTACTTC	CSARTGQESSYEQYF
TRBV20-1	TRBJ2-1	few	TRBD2	TGCAGTGTACTAGCGCGTCACAATGAGCAGTTCTTC	CSVLARHNEQFF
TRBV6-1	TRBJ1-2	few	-	TGTGCCAGCAGTGAAGCGGGACTGATTTTGGTGCCCCACTACACCTTC	CASSEAGLILVPHYTF
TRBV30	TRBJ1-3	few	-	TGTGCCTGGAGGGGGCAGGGAACAAACACCATATATTTT	CAWRGQGTNTIYF
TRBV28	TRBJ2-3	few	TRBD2	TGTGCCAGCAGTTCTCAAGGACTAGCGGGGGGGCCTGATACGCAGTATTTT	CASSSQGLAGGPDTQYF
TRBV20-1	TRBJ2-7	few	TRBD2	TGCAGTGGTCAAACCGGGACTAGCGGTGCGGGGGAGCAGTACTTC	CSGQTGTSGAGEQYF